This T cell receptor (beta chain) was found in a study of T cell clonality in common variable immunodeficiency. Caucasian heritage predominated among both patients and controls. Germline assignment: CDR1 KGHSH and CDR2 LQKENI. The CDR3 sequence is 15 residues long. V shed 6 bases, J shed 2 bases, and the junction held 5 bases outside the gene matches. This clone was observed a few times. Read coverage stops 3 residues before the CDR3 terminus; the germline J gene supplies the remainder. Assay: immunoSEQ multiplex PCR; the TCRdb copy retains only in-frame clones and omits some. This sample carries about 52,000 clones, none of them present only once.

V and J are TRBV18 and TRBJ2-1; 9 bases match TRBD1. Source material: peripheral blood mononuclear cells. The clonotype originates from a person between 18 and 75 years old in good health. Here the CDR3 reads CASSGTGLTYNEQFF. CDR3 DNA (partial): TGTGCCAGCTCCGGGACAGGGCTTACCTACAATGAG.